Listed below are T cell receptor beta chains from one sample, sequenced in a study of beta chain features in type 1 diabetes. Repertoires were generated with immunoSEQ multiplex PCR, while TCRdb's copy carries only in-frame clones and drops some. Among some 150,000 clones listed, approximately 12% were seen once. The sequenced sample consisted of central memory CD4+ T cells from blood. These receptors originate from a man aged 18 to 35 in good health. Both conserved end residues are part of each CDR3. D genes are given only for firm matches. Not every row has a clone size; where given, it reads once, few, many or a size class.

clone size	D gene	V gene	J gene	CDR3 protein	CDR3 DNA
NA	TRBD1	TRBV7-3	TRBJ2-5	CASSQGTGVRETQYF	TGTGCCAGCAGCCAAGGGACAGGGGTTCGAGAGACCCAGTACTTC
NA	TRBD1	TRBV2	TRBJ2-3	CASREGQAGTDTQYF	TGTGCCAGCAGAGAGGGACAGGCTGGCACAGATACGCAGTATTTT
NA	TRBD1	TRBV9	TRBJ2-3	CASSVGVGTASTDTQYF	TGTGCCAGCAGCGTAGGGGTCGGGACAGCTAGCACAGATACGCAGTATTTT
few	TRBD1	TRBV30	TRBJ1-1	CACGQGRMNTEAFF	TGTGCCTGCGGACAGGGAAGAATGAACACTGAAGCTTTCTTT
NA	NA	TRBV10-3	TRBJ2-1	CASDPGSRSNEQFF	TGTGCCAGCGACCCGGGGAGCCGAAGCAATGAGCAGTTCTTC
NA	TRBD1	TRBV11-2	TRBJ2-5	CASSLWGQSQETQYF	TGTGCCAGCAGCTTATGGGGACAGTCTCAAGAGACCCAGTACTTC
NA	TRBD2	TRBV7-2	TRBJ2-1	CASSPASGRASSYNEQFF	TGTGCCAGCAGCCCGGCTAGCGGGAGGGCTAGCTCCTACAATGAGCAGTTCTTC
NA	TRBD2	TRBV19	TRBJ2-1	CASDRTSGNEQFF	TGTGCCAGCGATCGGACTAGCGGGAATGAGCAGTTCTTC
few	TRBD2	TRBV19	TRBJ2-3	CASTLGLAATDTQYF	TGTGCCAGTACCTTGGGACTAGCGGCCACAGATACGCAGTATTTT
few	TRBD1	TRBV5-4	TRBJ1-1	CASSPPGTGHTEAFF	TGTGCCAGCAGCCCTCCCGGGACAGGGCACACTGAAGCTTTCTTT
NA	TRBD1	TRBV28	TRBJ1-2	CASRSGQGDYGYTF	TGTGCCAGCAGGTCGGGACAGGGAGACTATGGCTACACCTTC
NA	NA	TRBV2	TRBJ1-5	CASSEASGGSQPQHF	TGTGCCAGCAGTGAAGCTTCAGGCGGGAGTCAGCCCCAGCATTTT
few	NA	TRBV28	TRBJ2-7	CASKPGEGWALIEQYF	TGTGCCAGCAAACCAGGGGAAGGGTGGGCTCTAATCGAGCAGTACTTC
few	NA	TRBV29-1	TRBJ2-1	CSVSDSYNEQFF	TGCAGCGTCTCGGACTCCTACAATGAGCAGTTCTTC
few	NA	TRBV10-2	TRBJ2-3	CASSTGARDTQYF	TGCGCCAGCAGTACCGGGGCACGAGATACGCAGTATTTT
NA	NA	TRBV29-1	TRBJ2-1	CSGALQGTGTEQFF	TGCAGCGGAGCCCTCCAGGGGACTGGGACTGAGCAGTTCTTC
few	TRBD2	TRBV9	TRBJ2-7	CASSGTSGYEQYF	TGTGCCAGCAGCGGGACTAGCGGTTACGAGCAGTACTTC
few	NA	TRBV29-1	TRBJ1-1	CSVSSYDTEAFF	TGCAGCGTGTCGAGTTATGACACTGAAGCTTTCTTT
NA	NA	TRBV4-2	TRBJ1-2	CASSQETAANYGYTF	TGTGCCAGCAGCCAAGAAACGGCGGCTAACTATGGCTACACCTTC
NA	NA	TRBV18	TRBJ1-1	CASSRLDTEAFF	TGTGCCAGCTCACGGCTCGACACTGAAGCTTTCTTT
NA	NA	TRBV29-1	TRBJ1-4	CSVGGEKLFF	TGCAGCGTGGGGGGGGAAAAACTGTTTTTT
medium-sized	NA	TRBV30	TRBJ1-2	CAWSVEANYGYTF	TGTGCCTGGAGTGTAGAGGCTAACTATGGCTACACCTTC
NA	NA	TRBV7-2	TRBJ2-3	CASSLRGAAGSGTDTQYF	TGTGCCAGCAGCTTACGGGGAGCGGCGGGATCCGGCACAGATACGCAGTATTTT
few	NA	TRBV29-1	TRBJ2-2	CSVEEIGGRGRTGELFF	TGCAGCGTTGAAGAGATTGGCGGGCGAGGGAGGACCGGGGAGCTGTTTTTT
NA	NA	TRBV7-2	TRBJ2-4	CASSFPGKNIQYF	TGTGCCAGCAGCTTCCCAGGGAAAAACATTCAGTACTTC